This TCR beta chain comes out of a study of identical twins. Regarding the study as a whole: Zero-insertion analyses were open to partial confounding by invariant MAIT and iNKT cells. Abundant cord blood beta clonotypes carried fewer insertions; memory repertoires showed none.

V was pared by 0 bases and J by 7 bases, with 9 bases between. The CDR3 spans 13 residues. TCRdb analysed the 5' RACE reads with MiXCR anew, one entry per CDR3 protein. The table has around 140,000 distinct CDR3 sequences, around 3.5% seen once; the top ten hold 7% to 10%. In its sample, this clonotype was seen many times. Its target is not known. The sequenced sample was memory T cells sorted from blood. The chain combines TRBV12-3 or TRBV12-4 with TRBJ1-1, with D tentatively TRBD1 (5 bases). The sequence derives from a man aged 18 to 35 in good health. The CDR3 nucleotides are TGTGCCAGCAGTTTAGCGGGGGGGTTTGAAGCTTTCTTT. Its protein is CASSLAGGFEAFF.